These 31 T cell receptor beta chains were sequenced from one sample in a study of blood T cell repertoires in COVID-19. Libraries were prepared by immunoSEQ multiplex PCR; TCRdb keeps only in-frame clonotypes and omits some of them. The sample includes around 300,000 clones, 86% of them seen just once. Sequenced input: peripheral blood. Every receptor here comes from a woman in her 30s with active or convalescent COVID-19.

Written as DNA, the CDR3 is TGTGCCAGCAGTGAGGTTAGCGGGGGAGACAATGAGCAGTTCTTC. It codes for CASSEVSGGDNEQFF. This chain uses TRBV2 with TRBJ2-1; TRBD2 agrees at 9 bases. Trimming cost V 3 bases and J 5 bases; bases outside gene matches: 5. The V gene's germline CDR1 is SNHLY and CDR2 FYNNEI. The CDR3 extends over 15 amino acids. The full variable domain, rest sourced from reference TRBV2 and TRBJ2-1, is EPEVTQTPSHQVTQMGQEVILRCVPISNHLYFYWYRQILGQKVEFLVSFYNNEISEKSEIFDDQFSVERPDGSNFTLKIRSTKLEDSAMYFCASSEVSGGDNEQFFGPGTRLTVL.

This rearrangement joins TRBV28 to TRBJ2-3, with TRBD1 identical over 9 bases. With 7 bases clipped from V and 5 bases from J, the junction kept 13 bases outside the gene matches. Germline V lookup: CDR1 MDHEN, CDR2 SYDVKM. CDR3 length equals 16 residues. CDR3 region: CASTTGRQGVVDTQYF. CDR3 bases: TGTGCCAGCACCACGGGCAGACAGGGGGTTGTAGATACGCAGTATTTT.

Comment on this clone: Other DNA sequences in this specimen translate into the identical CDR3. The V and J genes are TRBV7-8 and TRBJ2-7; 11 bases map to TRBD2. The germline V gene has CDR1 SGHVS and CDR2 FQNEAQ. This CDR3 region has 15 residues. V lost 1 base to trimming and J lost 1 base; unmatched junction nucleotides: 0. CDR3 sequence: CASSLVAGGSYEQYF. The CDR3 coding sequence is TGTGCCAGCAGCTTAGTAGCGGGGGGGTCCTACGAGCAGTACTTC.

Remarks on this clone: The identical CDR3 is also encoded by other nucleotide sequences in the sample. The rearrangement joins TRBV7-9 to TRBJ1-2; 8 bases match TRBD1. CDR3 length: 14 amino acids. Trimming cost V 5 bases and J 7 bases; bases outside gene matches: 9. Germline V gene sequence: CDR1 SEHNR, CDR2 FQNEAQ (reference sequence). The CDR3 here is CASSPRPGQGGYTF. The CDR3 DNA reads TGTGCCAGCAGCCCCCGTCCCGGACAGGGTGGCTACACCTTC.

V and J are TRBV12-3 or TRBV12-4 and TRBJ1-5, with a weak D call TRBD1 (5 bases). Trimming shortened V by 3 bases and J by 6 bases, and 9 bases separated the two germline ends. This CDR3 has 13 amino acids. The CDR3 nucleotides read TGTGCCAGCAGTTTCAACGGGGGTCAGCCCCAGCATTTT. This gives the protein CASSFNGGQPQHF.

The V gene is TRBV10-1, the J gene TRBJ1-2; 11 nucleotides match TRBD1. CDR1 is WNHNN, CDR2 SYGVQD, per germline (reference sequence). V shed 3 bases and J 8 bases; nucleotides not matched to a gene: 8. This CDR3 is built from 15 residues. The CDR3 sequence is CASSEYKDRGHGYTF. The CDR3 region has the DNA TGCGCCAGCAGTGAATATAAGGACAGGGGGCACGGCTACACCTTC.

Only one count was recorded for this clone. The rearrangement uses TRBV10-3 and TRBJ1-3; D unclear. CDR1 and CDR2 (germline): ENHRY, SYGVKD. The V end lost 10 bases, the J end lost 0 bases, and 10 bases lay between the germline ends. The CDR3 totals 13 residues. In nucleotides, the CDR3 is TGTGCCACCTTCAGTAACTCTGGAAACACCATATATTTT. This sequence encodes CATFSNSGNTIYF.

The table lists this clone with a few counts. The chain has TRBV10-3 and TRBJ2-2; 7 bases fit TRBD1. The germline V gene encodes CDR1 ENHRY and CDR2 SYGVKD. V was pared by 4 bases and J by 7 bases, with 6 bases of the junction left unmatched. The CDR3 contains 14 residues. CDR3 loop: CAISGQGRGGELFF. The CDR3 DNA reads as TGTGCCATCAGTGGACAGGGCAGAGGCGGGGAGCTGTTTTTT.

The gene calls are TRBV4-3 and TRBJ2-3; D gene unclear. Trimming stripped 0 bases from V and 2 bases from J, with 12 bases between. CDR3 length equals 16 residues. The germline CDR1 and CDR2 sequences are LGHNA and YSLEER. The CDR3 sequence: CASSQDIYGVTDTQYF. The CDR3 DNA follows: TGCGCCAGCAGCCAAGATATATACGGTGTCACAGATACGCAGTATTTT.

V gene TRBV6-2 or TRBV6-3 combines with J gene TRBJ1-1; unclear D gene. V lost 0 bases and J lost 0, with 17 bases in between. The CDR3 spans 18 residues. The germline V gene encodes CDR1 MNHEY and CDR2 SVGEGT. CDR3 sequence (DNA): TGTGCCAGCAGTTACTCCTGGGAGACACTTACACTGAACACTGAAGCTTTCTTT. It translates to CASSYSWETLTLNTEAFF.

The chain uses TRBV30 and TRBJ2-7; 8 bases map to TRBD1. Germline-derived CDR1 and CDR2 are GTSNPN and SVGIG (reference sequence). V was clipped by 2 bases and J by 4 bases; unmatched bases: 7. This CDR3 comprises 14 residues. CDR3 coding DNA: TGTGCCTGGAGTACGGACAGGGAATTGTACGAGCAGTACTTC. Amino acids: CAWSTDRELYEQYF.

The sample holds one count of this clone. CDR3 DNA: TGTGCCAGCAGTTACTCAGGACAGATGAGCTCCTACGAGCAGTACTTC. Translation: CASSYSGQMSSYEQYF. This rearrangement joins TRBV6-2 or TRBV6-3 to TRBJ2-7, with D tentatively TRBD1 (6 bases). Germline-derived CDR1 and CDR2 are MNHEY and SVGEGT. Trimming removed 0 bases at V and 0 bases at J, with 12 bases between. This CDR3 is 16 amino acids long.

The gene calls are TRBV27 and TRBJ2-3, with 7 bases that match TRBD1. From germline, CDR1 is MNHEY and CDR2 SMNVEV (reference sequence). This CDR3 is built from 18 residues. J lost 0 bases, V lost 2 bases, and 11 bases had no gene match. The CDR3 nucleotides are TGTGCCAGCAGTTTAAGAGGGGACAGTTTTTCTAGCACAGATACGCAGTATTTT. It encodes CASSLRGDSFSSTDTQYF.

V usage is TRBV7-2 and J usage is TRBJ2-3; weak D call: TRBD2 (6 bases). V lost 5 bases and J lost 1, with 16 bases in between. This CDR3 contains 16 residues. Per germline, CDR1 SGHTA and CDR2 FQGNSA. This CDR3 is CASSQRSWGGTDTQYF. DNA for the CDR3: TGTGCCAGCAGCCAACGTAGTTGGGGGGGCACAGATACGCAGTATTTT. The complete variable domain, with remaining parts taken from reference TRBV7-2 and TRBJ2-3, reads GAGVSQSPSNKVTEKGKDVELRCDPISGHTALYWYRQSLGQGLEFLIYFQGNSAPDKSGLPSDRFSAERTGGSVSTLTIQRTQQEDSAVYLCASSQRSWGGTDTQYFGPGTRLTVL.

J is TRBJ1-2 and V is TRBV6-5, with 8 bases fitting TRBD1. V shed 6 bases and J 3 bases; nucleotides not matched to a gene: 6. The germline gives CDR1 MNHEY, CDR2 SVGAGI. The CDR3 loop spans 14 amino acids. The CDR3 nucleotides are TGTGCCAGCAGAACCAGACAGGGGCACTATGGCTACACCTTC. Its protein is CASRTRQGHYGYTF.

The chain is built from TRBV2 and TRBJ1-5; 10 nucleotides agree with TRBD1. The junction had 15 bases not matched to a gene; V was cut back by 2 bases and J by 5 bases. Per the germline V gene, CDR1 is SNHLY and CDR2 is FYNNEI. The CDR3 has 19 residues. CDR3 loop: CASSEPQGQGTGLDQPQHF. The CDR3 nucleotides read TGTGCCAGCAGTGAACCTCAGGGACAGGGGACTGGATTGGATCAGCCCCAGCATTTT.

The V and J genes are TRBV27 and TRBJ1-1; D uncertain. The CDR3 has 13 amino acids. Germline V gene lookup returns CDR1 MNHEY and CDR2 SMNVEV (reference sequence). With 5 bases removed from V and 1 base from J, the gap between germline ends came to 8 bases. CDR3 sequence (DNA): TGTGCCAGCAGTGCCCGGGGGAACACTGAAGCTTTCTTT. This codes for CASSARGNTEAFF.

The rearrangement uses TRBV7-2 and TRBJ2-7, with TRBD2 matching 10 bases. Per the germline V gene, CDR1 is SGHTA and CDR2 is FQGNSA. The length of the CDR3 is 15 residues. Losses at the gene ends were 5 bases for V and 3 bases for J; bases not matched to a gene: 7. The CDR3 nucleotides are TGTGCCAGCAGCAAAAGCGGGGGGGCGTTCTACGAGCAGTACTTC. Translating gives CASSKSGGAFYEQYF.

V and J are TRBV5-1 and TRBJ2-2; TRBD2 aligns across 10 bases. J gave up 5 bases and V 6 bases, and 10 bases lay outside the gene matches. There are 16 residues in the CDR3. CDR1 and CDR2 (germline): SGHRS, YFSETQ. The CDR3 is CASTSLAGGPTGELFF. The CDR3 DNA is TGCGCCAGCACGTCTTTAGCGGGGGGCCCTACCGGGGAGCTGTTTTTT. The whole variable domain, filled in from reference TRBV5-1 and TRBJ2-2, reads KAGVTQTPRYLIKTRGQQVTLSCSPISGHRSVSWYQQTPGQGLQFLFEYFSETQRNKGNFPGRFSGRQFSNSRSEMNVSTLELGDSALYLCASTSLAGGPTGELFFGEGSRLTVL.

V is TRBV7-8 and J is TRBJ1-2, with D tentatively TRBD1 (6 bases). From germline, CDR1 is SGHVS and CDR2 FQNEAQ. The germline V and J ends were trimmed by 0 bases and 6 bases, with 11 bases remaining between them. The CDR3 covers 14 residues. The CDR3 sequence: CASSLAYRAHGYTF. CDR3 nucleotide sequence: TGTGCCAGCAGCTTAGCGTACAGGGCCCATGGCTACACCTTC.

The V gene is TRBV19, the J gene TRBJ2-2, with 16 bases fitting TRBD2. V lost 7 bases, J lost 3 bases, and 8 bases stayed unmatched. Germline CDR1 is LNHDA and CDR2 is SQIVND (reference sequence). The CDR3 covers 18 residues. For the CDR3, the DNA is TGTGCCAGTACCAAGCAGGGACTAGCGGGGGGGTACACCGGGGAGCTGTTTTTT. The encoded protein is CASTKQGLAGGYTGELFF.

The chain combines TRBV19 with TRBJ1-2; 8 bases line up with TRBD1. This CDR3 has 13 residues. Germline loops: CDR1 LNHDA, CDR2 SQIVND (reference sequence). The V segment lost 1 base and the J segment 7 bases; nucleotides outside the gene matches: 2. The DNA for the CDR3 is TGTGCCAGTAGTATAGGGACAGGGTCTGGCTACACCTTC. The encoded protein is CASSIGTGSGYTF. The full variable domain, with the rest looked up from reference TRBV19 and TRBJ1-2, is DGGITQSPKYLFRKEGQNVTLSCEQNLNHDAMYWYRQDPGQGLRLIYYSQIVNDFQKGDIAEGYSVSREKKESFPLTVTSAQKNPTAFYLCASSIGTGSGYTFGSGTRLTVV.

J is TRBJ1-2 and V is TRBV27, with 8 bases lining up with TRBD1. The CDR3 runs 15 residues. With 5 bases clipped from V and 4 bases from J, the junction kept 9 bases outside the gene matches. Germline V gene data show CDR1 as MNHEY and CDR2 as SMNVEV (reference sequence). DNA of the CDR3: TGTGCCAGCAGTCCCGGACAGGGTCGGGGCTATGGCTACACCTTC. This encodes CASSPGQGRGYGYTF.

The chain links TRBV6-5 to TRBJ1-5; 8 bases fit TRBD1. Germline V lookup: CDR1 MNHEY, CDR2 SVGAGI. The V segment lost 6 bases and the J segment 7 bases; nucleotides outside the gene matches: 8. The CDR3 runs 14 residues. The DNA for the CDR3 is TGTGCCAGCAGCCAAGGGACAGGAGGGCAGCCCCAGCATTTT. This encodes CASSQGTGGQPQHF.

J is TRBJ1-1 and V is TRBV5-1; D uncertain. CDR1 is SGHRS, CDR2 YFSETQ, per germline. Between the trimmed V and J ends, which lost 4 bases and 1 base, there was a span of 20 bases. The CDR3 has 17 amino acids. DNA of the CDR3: TGCGCCAGCAGCGGAAACGTGGGAGGGCGAGGGAACACTGAAGCTTTCTTT. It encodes CASSGNVGGRGNTEAFF.

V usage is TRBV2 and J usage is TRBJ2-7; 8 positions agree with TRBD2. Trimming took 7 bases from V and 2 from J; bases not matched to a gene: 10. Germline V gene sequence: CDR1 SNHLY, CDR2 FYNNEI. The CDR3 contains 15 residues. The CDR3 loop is CASNPKRGTTYEQYF. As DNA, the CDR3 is TGTGCCAGCAATCCCAAGCGGGGGACTACCTACGAGCAGTACTTC.

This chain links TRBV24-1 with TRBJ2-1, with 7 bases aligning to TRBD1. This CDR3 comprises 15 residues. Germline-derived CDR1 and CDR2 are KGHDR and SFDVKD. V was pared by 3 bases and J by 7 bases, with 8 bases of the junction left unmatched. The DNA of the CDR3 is TGTGCCACCAGTGATACGACAGGGTTTGTTAATGAGCAGTTCTTC. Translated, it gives CATSDTTGFVNEQFF.

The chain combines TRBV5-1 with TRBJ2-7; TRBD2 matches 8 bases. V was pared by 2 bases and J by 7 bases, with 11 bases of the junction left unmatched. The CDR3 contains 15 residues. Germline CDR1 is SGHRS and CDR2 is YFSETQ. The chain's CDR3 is CASSFAAGAFTEQYF. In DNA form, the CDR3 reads TGCGCCAGCAGCTTCGCAGCGGGGGCCTTTACGGAGCAGTACTTC.

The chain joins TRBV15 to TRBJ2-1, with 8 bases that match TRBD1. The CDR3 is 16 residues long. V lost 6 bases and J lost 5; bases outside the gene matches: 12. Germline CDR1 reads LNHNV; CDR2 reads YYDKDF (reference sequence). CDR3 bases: TGTGCCACCAGAGCCTTGGACAGGGCATTAAACAATGAGCAGTTCTTC. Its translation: CATRALDRALNNEQFF.

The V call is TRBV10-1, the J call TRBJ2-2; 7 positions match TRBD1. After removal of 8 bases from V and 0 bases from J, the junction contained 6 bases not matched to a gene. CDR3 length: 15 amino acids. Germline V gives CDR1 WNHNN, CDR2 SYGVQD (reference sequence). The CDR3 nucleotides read TGCGCCAGCCTTCCGGGACAGACGAACACCGGGGAGCTGTTTTTT. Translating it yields CASLPGQTNTGELFF.

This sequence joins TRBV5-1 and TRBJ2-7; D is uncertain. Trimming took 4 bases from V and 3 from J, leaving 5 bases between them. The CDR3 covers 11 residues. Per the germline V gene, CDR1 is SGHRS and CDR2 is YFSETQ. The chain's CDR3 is CASSLGYEQYF. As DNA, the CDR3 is TGCGCCAGCAGCCTCGGCTACGAGCAGTACTTC.